The 15 T cell receptor beta chains presented below share a single source sample, sequenced in a study of blood T cell repertoires in COVID-19. Here immunoSEQ multiplex PCR was the method, and the copy in TCRdb shows in-frame clones only, minus some. The profile shows under 100,000 clones, 70% to 85% of them singletons. The sequenced sample consisted of peripheral blood. Receptors were obtained from a woman older than 75 with COVID-19, enrolled during active disease.

The chain carries TRBV5-1 and TRBJ2-7, with unresolved D. CDR1 SGHRS and CDR2 YFSETQ come from the germline V gene. Trimming removed 3 bases from V and 4 bases from J, with 17 bases in between. The CDR3 length is 15 residues. This chain's CDR3 is CASSSPNFRSYEQYF. The CDR3 nucleotides read TGCGCCAGCAGCTCACCCAACTTTCGATCGTACGAGCAGTACTTC.

Comment on this clone: One end of the junction is discordant with germline, which a read error may explain. The rearrangement links TRBV19 to TRBJ1-5, with 7 bases lining up with TRBD1. CDR1 is LNHDA and CDR2 is SQIVND in the germline V gene (reference sequence). The CDR3 covers 13 residues. CDR3 loop: CASSVDREEPQHF. CDR3 DNA: TGTGCCAGTAGTGTAGACAGGGAGGAGCCCCAGCATTTT. Full variable domain (remainder filled in from reference TRBV19 and TRBJ1-5): DGGITQSPKYLFRKEGQNVTLSCEQNLNHDAMYWYRQDPGQGLRLIYYSQIVNDFQKGDIAEGYSVSREKKESFPLTVTSAQKNPTAFYLCASSVDREEPQHFGDGTRLSIL.

The chain uses TRBV7-8 and TRBJ1-6; tentatively, D is TRBD1 (5 bases). Germline-derived CDR1 and CDR2 are SGHVS and FQNEAQ. V was shortened by 1 base and J by 13 bases, with 11 bases between the two germline ends. The length of the CDR3 is 13 residues. The CDR3 DNA reads TGTGCCAGCAGCTTAGGTCCGGGGGGTCCCCTCCACTTT. Residues: CASSLGPGGPLHF.

The chain has TRBV18 and TRBJ2-3, with D perhaps TRBD2 (5 bases). CDR3 length: 14 residues. Germline V CDR1 and CDR2: KGHSH, LQKENI. V was cut by 2 bases and J by 10 bases, with 16 bases left in between. CDR3 amino acids: CASSPDGGSESQYF. CDR3 sequence (DNA): TGTGCCAGCTCACCAGACGGCGGGTCTGAATCGCAGTATTTT.

This clone has a single count. This chain uses TRBV7-9 with TRBJ1-1; weak D call: TRBD1 (5 bases). CDR3 length equals 12 residues. Per germline, CDR1 SEHNR and CDR2 FQNEAQ (reference sequence). Trimming cost V 5 bases and J 4 bases, with 8 bases left between them. This chain's CDR3 is CASSQGITEAFF. In nucleotides, the CDR3 is TGTGCCAGCAGCCAGGGTATCACTGAAGCTTTCTTT.

This rearrangement joins TRBV5-6 to TRBJ1-2; the match to TRBD1 covers 7 bases. There are 14 residues in the CDR3. Germline lookup yields CDR1 SGHDT and CDR2 YYEEEE. V lost 5 bases and J lost 8; bases outside the gene matches: 12. CDR3 amino acids: CASSLTGTVAGYTF. CDR3 nucleotide sequence: TGTGCCAGCAGTTTGACCGGGACAGTGGCCGGCTACACCTTC.

The rearrangement uses TRBV5-1 and TRBJ2-1; D is possibly TRBD1 (6 bases). Germline loops: CDR1 SGHRS, CDR2 YFSETQ. The CDR3 is 16 residues long. The germline V and J ends were trimmed by 0 bases and 1 base, with 11 bases remaining between them. The CDR3 nucleotides are TGCGCCAGCAGCTTGGCCGGGACACCTTCCTACAATGAGCAGTTCTTC. As protein: CASSLAGTPSYNEQFF.

This clone showed up just a few times. The chain recombines TRBV4-1 with TRBJ1-5; D is possibly TRBD1 (6 bases). Deletions cut 4 bases from V and 0 bases from J, with 10 bases between. The CDR3 runs to 15 residues. CDR1 is MGHRA and CDR2 is YSYEKL in the germline V gene. The CDR3, as DNA: TGCGCCAGCAGCCCCGGACAGATTAGCAATCAGCCCCAGCATTTT. This codes for CASSPGQISNQPQHF.

J is TRBJ2-7 and V is TRBV2; 7 bases align to TRBD1. The germline CDR1 and CDR2 sequences are SNHLY and FYNNEI. The CDR3 runs 13 residues. The junction had 4 bases not matched to a gene; V was cut back by 6 bases and J by 2 bases. This CDR3 is CASSWDSTYEQYF. CDR3 bases: TGTGCCAGCAGCTGGGACAGCACCTACGAGCAGTACTTC.

The chain is built from TRBV7-8 and TRBJ2-1; 11 bases line up with TRBD2. Germline CDR1 reads SGHVS; CDR2 reads FQNEAQ. The CDR3 is 17 amino acids. Germline trimming cut 7 bases from V and 1 base from J; bases unmatched to any gene: 9. In DNA, the CDR3 is TGTGCCAGCACCTTGCCTAGCGGGGGGCTTTCCTACAATGAGCAGTTCTTC. This gives the protein CASTLPSGGLSYNEQFF. Drawing the rest from reference TRBV7-8 and TRBJ2-1, the complete variable domain is GAGVSQSPRYKVAKRGQDVALRCDPISGHVSLFWYQQALGQGPEFLTYFQNEAQLDKSGLPSDRFFAERPEGSVSTLKIQRTQQEDSAVYLCASTLPSGGLSYNEQFFGPGTRLTVL.

The chain employs TRBV7-9 and TRBJ2-1, with D perhaps TRBD1 (6 bases). V shed 7 bases and J shed 1 base, with 11 bases lying between them. Germline V gives CDR1 SEHNR, CDR2 FQNEAQ (reference sequence). The CDR3 sequence is 14 residues long. CDR3 nucleotide sequence: TGTGCCAGCACAAACAGGGTGTCCTACAATGAGCAGTTCTTC. Its translation is CASTNRVSYNEQFF.

This clone was picked up one time. This chain uses TRBV9 with TRBJ2-3; 10 nucleotides match TRBD2. The CDR3 is 16 residues long. Germline assignment: CDR1 SGDLS and CDR2 YYNGEE. Trimming at V came to 0 bases and at J to 2 bases, leaving 3 bases not matched to a gene. This CDR3 is CASSVDSGGFTDTQYF. For the CDR3, the DNA is TGTGCCAGCAGCGTAGATAGCGGGGGGTTCACAGATACGCAGTATTTT.

V is TRBV7-2 and J is TRBJ1-3, with D uncertain. This CDR3 is 13 amino acids long. The germline V gene has CDR1 SGHTA and CDR2 FQGNSA. Trimming removed 4 bases at V and 3 bases at J, with 7 bases between. The CDR3 DNA reads TGTGCCAGCAGCTCTGTATATGGAAACACCATATATTTT. This sequence encodes CASSSVYGNTIYF. Variable domain in full (rest from reference TRBV7-2 and TRBJ1-3): GAGVSQSPSNKVTEKGKDVELRCDPISGHTALYWYRQSLGQGLEFLIYFQGNSAPDKSGLPSDRFSAERTGGSVSTLTIQRTQQEDSAVYLCASSSVYGNTIYFGEGSWLTVV.

The V and J genes are TRBV5-1 and TRBJ2-3; no definite D call. The ends were cut back, 9 bases at V and 6 bases at J, with 14 bases in the middle. The CDR3 sequence is 12 residues long. Germline assignment: CDR1 SGHRS and CDR2 YFSETQ. In DNA, the CDR3 is TGCGCCACCCACCCTACGGAGGATACGCAGTATTTT. Amino acids: CATHPTEDTQYF.

A single count supports this clone. The chain links TRBV27 to TRBJ2-5; D not resolved. This CDR3 is 13 amino acids long. Trimming left V 3 bases short and J 1 base short, with 6 bases between. Germline V CDR1 and CDR2: MNHEY, SMNVEV (reference sequence). The CDR3 spells CASSLRIQETQYF. The CDR3 DNA is TGTGCCAGCAGTTTGAGAATCCAAGAGACCCAGTACTTC.